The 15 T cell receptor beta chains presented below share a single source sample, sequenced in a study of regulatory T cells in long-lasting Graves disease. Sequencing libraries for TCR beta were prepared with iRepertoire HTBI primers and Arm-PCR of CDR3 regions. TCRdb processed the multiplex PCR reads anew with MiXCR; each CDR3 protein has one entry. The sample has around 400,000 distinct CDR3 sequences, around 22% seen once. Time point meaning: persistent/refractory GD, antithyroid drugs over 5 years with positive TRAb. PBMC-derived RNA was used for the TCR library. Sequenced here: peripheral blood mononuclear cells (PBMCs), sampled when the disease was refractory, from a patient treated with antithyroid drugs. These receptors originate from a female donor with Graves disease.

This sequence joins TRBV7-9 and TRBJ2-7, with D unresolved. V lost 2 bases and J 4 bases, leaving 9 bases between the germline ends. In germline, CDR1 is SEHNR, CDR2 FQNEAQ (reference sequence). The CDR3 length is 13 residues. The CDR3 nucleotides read TGTGCCAGCAGCTTACAACTCGGATACGAGCAGTACTTC. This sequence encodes CASSLQLGYEQYF.

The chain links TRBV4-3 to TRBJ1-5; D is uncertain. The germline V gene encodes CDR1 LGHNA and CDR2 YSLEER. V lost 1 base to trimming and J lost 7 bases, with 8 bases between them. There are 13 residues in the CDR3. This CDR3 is CASSQVIGQPQHF. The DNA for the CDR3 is TGCGCCAGCAGCCAAGTCATAGGCCAGCCCCAGCATTTT.

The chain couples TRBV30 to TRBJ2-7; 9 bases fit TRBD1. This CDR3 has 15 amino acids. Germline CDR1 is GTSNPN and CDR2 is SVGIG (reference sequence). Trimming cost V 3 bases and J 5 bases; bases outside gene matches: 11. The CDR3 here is CAWSGSRQGGNEQYF. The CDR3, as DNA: TGTGCCTGGAGCGGTTCTCGACAGGGGGGCAACGAGCAGTACTTC.

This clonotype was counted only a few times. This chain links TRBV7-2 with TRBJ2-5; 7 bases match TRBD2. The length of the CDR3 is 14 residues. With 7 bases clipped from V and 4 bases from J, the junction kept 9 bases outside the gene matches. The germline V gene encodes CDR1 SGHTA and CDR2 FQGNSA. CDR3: CASTGGRAGETQYF. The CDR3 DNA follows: TGTGCCAGCACTGGAGGGAGGGCCGGAGAGACCCAGTACTTC.

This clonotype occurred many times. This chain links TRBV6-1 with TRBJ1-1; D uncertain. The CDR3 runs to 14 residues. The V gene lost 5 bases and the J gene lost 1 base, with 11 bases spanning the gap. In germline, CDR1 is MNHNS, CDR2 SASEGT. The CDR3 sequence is CASSPLGQNTEAFF. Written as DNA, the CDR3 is TGTGCCAGCAGTCCTTTGGGCCAGAACACTGAAGCTTTCTTT.

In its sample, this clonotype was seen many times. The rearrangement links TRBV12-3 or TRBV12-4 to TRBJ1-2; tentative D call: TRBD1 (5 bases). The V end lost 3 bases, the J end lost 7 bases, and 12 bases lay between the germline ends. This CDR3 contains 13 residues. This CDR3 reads CASSFGDRAGYTF. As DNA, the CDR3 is TGTGCCAGCAGTTTTGGAGACAGAGCTGGCTACACCTTC.

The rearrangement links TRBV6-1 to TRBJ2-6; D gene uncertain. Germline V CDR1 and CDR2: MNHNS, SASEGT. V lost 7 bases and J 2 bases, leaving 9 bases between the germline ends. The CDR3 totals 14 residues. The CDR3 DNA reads TGTGCCAGCACCATTATTGCTGGGGCCAACGTCCTGACTTTC. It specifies CASTIIAGANVLTF.

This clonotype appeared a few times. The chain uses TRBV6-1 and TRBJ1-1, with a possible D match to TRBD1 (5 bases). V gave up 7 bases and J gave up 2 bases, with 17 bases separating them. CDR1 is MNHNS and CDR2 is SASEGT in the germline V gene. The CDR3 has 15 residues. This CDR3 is CASTRPGDLNTEAFF. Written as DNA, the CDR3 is TGTGCCAGCACGCGACCTGGGGACCTCAACACTGAAGCTTTCTTT.

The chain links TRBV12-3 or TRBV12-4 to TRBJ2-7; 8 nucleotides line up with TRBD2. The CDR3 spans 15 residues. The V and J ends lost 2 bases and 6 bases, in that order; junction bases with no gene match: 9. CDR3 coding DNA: TGTGCCAGCAGTTTACCGGGAGGGCCTTTGGGCGAGCAGTACTTC. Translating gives CASSLPGGPLGEQYF.

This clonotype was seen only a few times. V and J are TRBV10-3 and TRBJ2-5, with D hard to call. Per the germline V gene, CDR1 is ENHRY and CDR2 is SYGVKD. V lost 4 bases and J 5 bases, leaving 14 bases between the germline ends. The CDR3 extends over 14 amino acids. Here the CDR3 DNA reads TGTGCCATCAGTGCTGCAGGTTCGATGGAGACCCAGTACTTC. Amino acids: CAISAAGSMETQYF.

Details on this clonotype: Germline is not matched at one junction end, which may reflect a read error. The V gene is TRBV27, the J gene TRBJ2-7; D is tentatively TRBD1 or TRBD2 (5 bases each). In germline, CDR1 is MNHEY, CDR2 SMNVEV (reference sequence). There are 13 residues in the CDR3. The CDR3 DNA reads TGTGCCAGCAGTTTATCGGCCAGGGAGCCCCTCCACTTC. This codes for CASSLSAREPLHF.

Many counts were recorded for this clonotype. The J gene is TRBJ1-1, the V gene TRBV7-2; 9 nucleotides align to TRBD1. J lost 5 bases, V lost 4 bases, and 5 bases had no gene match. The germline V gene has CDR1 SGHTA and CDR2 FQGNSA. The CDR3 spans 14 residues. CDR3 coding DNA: TGTGCCAGCAGCTCCCGACAGGGGGTTACTGAAGCTTTCTTT. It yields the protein CASSSRQGVTEAFF.

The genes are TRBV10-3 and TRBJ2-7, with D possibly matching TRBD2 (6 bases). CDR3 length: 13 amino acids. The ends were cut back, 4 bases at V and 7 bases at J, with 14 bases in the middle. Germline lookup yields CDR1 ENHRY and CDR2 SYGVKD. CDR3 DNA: TGTGCCATCAGTGCAGACTCCCGGGGGGAGCAGTACTTC. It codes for CAISADSRGEQYF.

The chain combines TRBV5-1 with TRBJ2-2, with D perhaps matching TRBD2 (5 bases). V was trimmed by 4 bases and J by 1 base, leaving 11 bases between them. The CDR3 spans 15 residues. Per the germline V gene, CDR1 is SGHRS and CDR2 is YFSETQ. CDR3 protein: CASSGRGRNTGELFF. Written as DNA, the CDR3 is TGCGCCAGCAGCGGGAGAGGCAGGAACACCGGGGAGCTGTTTTTT.

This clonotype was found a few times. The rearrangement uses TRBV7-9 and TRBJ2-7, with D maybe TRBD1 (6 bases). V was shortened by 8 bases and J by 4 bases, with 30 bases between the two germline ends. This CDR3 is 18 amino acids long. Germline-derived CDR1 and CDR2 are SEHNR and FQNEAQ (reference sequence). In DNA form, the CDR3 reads TGTGCCAGCGGCGGATTGTCTGACACAGGGATCGTGGGGTACGAGCAGTACTTC. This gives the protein CASGGLSDTGIVGYEQYF.